This record concerns one TCR beta chain sequence. As yet, its antigen is unknown. V was pared by 2 bases and J by 5 bases, with 9 bases between. The CDR3 consists of 13 residues. This sample is drawn from a study of T cell responses to AZD1222 COVID-19 vaccine. Overall study findings and caveats: Vaccine-related CD4 TCRs covered spike, predominating at 160-218 and 743-854.

Generated by immunoSEQ multiplex PCR, the TCRdb table keeps only in-frame clones and is missing some. Among more than 100,000 clones listed, roughly 92% were seen once. The receptor comes from an adult in good health. The sequences come from peripheral blood, collected on day 0 of AZD1222 vaccination. The rearrangement links TRBV12-3 or TRBV12-4 to TRBJ1-1, with D unresolved. The CDR3 region has the DNA TGTGCCAGCAGTTTACTATGGAAAACTGAAGCTTTCTTT. Residues: CASSLLWKTEAFF.